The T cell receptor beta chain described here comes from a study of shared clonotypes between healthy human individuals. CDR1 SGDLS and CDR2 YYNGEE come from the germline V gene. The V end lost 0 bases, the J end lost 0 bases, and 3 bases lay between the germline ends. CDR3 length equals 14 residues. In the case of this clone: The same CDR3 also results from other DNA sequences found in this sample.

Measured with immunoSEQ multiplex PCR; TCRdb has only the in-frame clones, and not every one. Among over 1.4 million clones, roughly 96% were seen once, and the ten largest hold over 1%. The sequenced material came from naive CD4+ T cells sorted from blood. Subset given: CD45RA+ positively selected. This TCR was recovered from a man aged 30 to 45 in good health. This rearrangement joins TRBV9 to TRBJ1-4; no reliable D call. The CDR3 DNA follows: TGTGCCAGCAGCGTAGTCGCAACTAATGAAAAACTGTTTTTT. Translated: CASSVVATNEKLFF.